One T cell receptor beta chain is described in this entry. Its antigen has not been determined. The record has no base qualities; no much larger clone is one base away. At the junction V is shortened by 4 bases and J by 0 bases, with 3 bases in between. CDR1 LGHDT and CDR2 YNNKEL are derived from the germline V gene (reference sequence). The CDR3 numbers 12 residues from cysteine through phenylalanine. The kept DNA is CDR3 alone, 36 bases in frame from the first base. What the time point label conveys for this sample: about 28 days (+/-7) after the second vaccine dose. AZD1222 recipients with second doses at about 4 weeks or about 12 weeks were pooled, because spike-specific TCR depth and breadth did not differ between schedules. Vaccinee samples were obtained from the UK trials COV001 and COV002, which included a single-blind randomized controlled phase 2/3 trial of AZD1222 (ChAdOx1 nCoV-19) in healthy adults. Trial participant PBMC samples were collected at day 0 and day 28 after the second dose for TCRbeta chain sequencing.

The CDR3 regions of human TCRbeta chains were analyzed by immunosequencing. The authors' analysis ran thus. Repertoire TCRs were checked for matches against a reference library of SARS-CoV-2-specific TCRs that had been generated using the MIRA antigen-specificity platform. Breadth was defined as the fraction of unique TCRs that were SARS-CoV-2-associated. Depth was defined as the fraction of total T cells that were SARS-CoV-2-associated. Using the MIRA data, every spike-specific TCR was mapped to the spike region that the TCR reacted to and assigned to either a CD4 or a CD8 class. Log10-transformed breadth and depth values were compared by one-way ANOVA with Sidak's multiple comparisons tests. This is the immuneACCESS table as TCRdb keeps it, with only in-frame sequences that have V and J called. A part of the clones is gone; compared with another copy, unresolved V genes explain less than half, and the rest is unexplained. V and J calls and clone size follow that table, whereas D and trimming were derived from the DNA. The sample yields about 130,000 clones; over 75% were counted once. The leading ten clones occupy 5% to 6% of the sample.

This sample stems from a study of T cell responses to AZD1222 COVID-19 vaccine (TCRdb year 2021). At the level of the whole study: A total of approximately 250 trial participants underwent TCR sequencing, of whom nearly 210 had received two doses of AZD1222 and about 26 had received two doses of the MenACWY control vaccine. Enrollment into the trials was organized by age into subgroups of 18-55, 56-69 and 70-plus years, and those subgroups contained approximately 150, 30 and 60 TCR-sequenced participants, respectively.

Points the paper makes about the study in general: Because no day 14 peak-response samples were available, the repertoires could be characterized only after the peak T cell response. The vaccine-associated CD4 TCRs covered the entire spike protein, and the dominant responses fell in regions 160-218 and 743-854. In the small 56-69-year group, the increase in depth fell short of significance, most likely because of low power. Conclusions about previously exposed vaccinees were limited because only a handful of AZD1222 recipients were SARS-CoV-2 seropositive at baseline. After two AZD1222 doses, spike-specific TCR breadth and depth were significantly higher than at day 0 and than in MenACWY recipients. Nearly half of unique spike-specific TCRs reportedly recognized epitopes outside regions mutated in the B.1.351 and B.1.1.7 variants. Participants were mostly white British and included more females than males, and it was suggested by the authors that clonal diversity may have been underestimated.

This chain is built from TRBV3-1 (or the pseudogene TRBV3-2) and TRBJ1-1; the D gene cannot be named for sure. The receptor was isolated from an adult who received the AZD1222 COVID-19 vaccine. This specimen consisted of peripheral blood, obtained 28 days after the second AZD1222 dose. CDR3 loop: CASSPMNTEAFF. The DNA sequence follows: TGTGCCAGCAGCCCTATGAACACTGAAGCTTTCTTT.